The rows below give T cell receptor beta chains drawn from one sample of a study of blood T cell repertoires in COVID-19. The protocol was immunoSEQ multiplex PCR, while the TCRdb copy is restricted to in-frame clones and leaves out a portion. The data contain about 240,000 clones, about 90% of them singletons. The sequenced material came from PBMCs or T cells enriched from blood (not recorded which). These receptors were taken from a woman in her forties with acute COVID-19. Both conserved end residues are part of each CDR3. The listing skips clone size in some rows; elsewhere it reads once, few, many or a size class.

clone size | J gene | V gene | CDR3 protein
- | TRBJ1-6 | TRBV10-3 | CAISEATGTTSDSPLHF
once | TRBJ2-1 | TRBV14 | CASSHPTGTSGTGFFYNEQFF
- | TRBJ1-2 | TRBV5-1 | CASRRGTDPNGYTF
- | TRBJ1-1 | TRBV7-9 | CASRDQGDTEAFF
- | TRBJ2-2 | TRBV5-1 | CASMTSGANTGELFF
- | TRBJ2-1 | TRBV7-8 | CASSLNRGGEQFF
- | TRBJ1-2 | TRBV21-1 | CASSKEATQFGYGYTF
- | TRBJ2-7 | TRBV9 | CASSPPSSYEQYF
- | TRBJ1-6 | TRBV14 | CASSQRTGAGNSPLHF
- | TRBJ2-7 | TRBV20-1 | CSASISGSPYEQYF
once | TRBJ2-7 | TRBV2 | CASSPGQGSYEQYF
- | TRBJ2-6 | TRBV11-3 | CASSLGGGSGANVLTF
many | TRBJ2-4 | TRBV23-1 | CASTLHDIAKNIQYF
- | TRBJ2-7 | TRBV4-1 | CASSQGRAREASYEQYF
- | TRBJ2-7 | TRBV11-3 | CASTGTGGYEQYF
- | TRBJ1-4 | TRBV6-4 | CASRGTGNEKLFF
once | TRBJ1-1 | TRBV6-5 | CASWTGNTEAFF
- | TRBJ2-5 | TRBV5-1 | CASSLGQRELETQYF
- | TRBJ2-1 | TRBV6-5 | CASSYSPEEQFF
- | TRBJ2-1 | TRBV9 | CASSVGGNNEQFF
- | TRBJ1-2 | TRBV14 | CASSQDQNYYGYTF
- | TRBJ1-6 | TRBV4-1 | CASSQDWGVGSPLHF
- | TRBJ2-3 | TRBV5-1 | CASSLASGNTDTQYF